Listed below are T cell receptor beta chains from one sample, sequenced in a study of vaccination and CD4 T cells after COVID-19. No cognate antigen is known for these TCRs. MiXCR, applied by TCRdb to the PCR reads, yields one record per CDR3 protein. The profile covers roughly 12,000 distinct CDR3 sequences, with about a third appearing a single time and around a third taken by the ten largest. Source: CD4+ T cells from blood, cultured in vitro, taken before SARS-CoV-2 vaccination. These receptors were collected from a human donor who received a COVID-19 vaccine. The CDR3 runs from the conserved cysteine through the conserved F or W. Fields, in order: D gene, V gene, CDR3 protein. D genes are given only for firm matches.

. TRBV7-9 CASSPGRAPNTEAFF
TRBD2 TRBV6-5 CASSLNSGVATYEQYF
TRBD2 TRBV7-2 CASSSGLATNEQFF
. TRBV25-1 CASSDVEAGKNTEAFF
. TRBV7-9 CASSLMSADTQYF
TRBD1 TRBV5-1 CASSLGTASYNEQFF
. TRBV20-1 CSAIDLGGTNYGYTF
. TRBV25-1 CASSLEGSRADTQYF
TRBD1 TRBV2 CASTRQGAVVNQPQHF
. TRBV10-1 CASSESAGDKNEQYF
TRBD1 TRBV5-4 CASSLEPDRGADTQYF
. TRBV11-3 CASSPGVNTEAFF
. TRBV27 CASSSQSNQPQHF
. TRBV19 CASTSLDGGYGYTF
TRBD1 TRBV6-1 CASRDRGFYEQYF
TRBD2 TRBV24-1 CATSDPGTSGGRDEQFF